This is a list of T cell receptor beta chains from one sample in a study of T-cell memory formation after mild COVID-19. TCRdb processed the 5' RACE reads anew with MiXCR; each CDR3 protein has one entry. The table lists around 300,000 distinct CDR3 sequences, roughly 17% of them singletons, with 23% in the top ten. Material for sequencing was PBMCs or a T cell subset sorted from them (not recorded which). These receptors all stem from a man between 18 and 29 years old who had mild COVID-19 (a few samples of this study predate the infection). Cell type and time point are not known. Each CDR3 is given with its conserved first and last residue. D genes are given only for firm matches. Size tells how often a clone was seen (once, few, many) or the class of an expanded clone, and some rows leave it out.

j_gene	d_gene	abundance	v_gene	CDR3aa	CDR3nt
TRBJ2-5	-	-	TRBV20-1	CSARSSRETQYF	TGCAGTGCTAGGAGCTCCCGAGAGACCCAGTACTTC
TRBJ2-7	TRBD2	few	TRBV12-3/TRBV12-4	CASASGGLNEQYF	TGTGCCAGTGCTAGCGGGGGGCTGAACGAGCAGTACTTC
TRBJ2-2	TRBD1	-	TRBV5-1	CASLEGASTGELFF	TGCGCCAGCCTTGAGGGGGCAAGCACCGGGGAGCTGTTTTTT
TRBJ2-2	TRBD2	-	TRBV24-1	CATRASGDTGELFF	TGTGCCACCAGGGCTAGCGGCGACACCGGGGAGCTGTTTTTT
TRBJ2-1	-	few	TRBV11-1	CASSPGGGHSYNEQFF	TGTGCCAGCAGCCCCGGCGGTGGCCACTCCTACAATGAGCAGTTCTTC
TRBJ2-3	-	-	TRBV5-4	CASSWDWDAQYF	TGTGCCAGCAGCTGGGACTGGGATGCGCAGTATTTT
TRBJ2-3	-	few	TRBV2	CASSEESDKSPDTQYF	TGTGCCAGCAGTGAAGAAAGTGATAAGTCCCCAGATACGCAGTATTTT
TRBJ1-1	-	-	TRBV6-2/TRBV6-3	CASSYEGYTEVFF	TGTGCCAGCAGTTACGAGGGCTACACTGAAGTTTTCTTT
TRBJ1-1	TRBD1	few	TRBV10-2	CASSEPRDRGQGNEAFF	TGCGCCAGCAGTGAGCCTCGGGACAGGGGGCAAGGAAATGAAGCTTTCTTT
TRBJ1-2	-	-	TRBV7-9	CASSLGQGYTF	TGTGCCAGCAGCTTAGGACAGGGCTACACCTTC
TRBJ2-3	-	-	TRBV5-1	CASSLDTAGSDTQYF	TGCGCCAGCAGCTTGGATACTGCGGGGTCAGATACGCAGTATTTT
TRBJ1-3	-	many	TRBV4-3	CASSPGPTAGNTIYF	TGCGCCAGCAGCCCTGGACCTACTGCTGGAAACACCATATATTTT
TRBJ2-7	TRBD2	few	TRBV5-1	CASSRGTSGGRYEQYF	TGCGCCAGCAGCCGGGGGACTAGCGGGGGCCGCTACGAGCAGTACTTC
TRBJ2-1	TRBD1	few	TRBV20-1	CSALPGQGSHGEQFF	TGCAGTGCCCTACCGGGACAGGGGTCCCACGGTGAGCAGTTCTTC
TRBJ2-2	-	-	TRBV6-2/TRBV6-3	CASSYNLQGPTGELFF	TGTGCCAGCAGTTACAATTTGCAGGGTCCTACCGGGGAGCTGTTTTTT
TRBJ1-1	-	few	TRBV6-2/TRBV6-3	CASSYGGGEAFF	TGTGCCAGCAGTTACGGCGGTGGTGAAGCTTTCTTT
TRBJ2-3	-	few	TRBV28	CASGRPGAGTDTQYF	TGTGCCAGCGGGCGCCCGGGGGCTGGCACAGATACGCAGTATTTT
TRBJ1-4	TRBD1	-	TRBV6-1	CASSDLTGGSEKLFF	TGTGCCAGCAGTGACCTGACAGGGGGCAGTGAAAAACTGTTTTTT
TRBJ2-7	-	few	TRBV10-3	CATGLFAYEQYF	TGTGCCACGGGACTCTTTGCCTACGAGCAGTACTTC
TRBJ1-2	-	-	TRBV6-2/TRBV6-3	CASSYRNARDLFRFYGYTF	TGTGCCAGCAGTTACCGGAATGCACGTGACCTCTTCCGCTTTTATGGCTACACCTTC
TRBJ1-1	-	-	TRBV18	CASSPDGRSEAFF	TGTGCCAGCTCCCCGGACGGGAGGAGTGAAGCTTTCTTT
TRBJ1-5	-	few	TRBV6-1	CASTGDGNQPQHF	TGTGCCAGCACAGGGGATGGCAATCAGCCCCAGCATTTT
TRBJ1-5	-	few	TRBV5-1	CASSLGINSNQPQHF	TGCGCCAGCAGCTTGGGGATCAATAGCAATCAGCCCCAGCATTTT
TRBJ1-5	TRBD1	-	TRBV27	CASGGTGDVGPQHF	TGTGCCAGCGGCGGGACAGGGGACGTCGGGCCCCAGCATTTT
TRBJ1-2	-	-	TRBV5-1	CASSLVGDSVGGYTF	TGCGCCAGCAGCTTGGTAGGAGATTCGGTCGGGGGCTACACCTTC
TRBJ2-7	TRBD1	once	TRBV19	CASTRGTGAYEQYF	TGTGCCAGTACCAGGGGGACAGGGGCCTACGAGCAGTACTTC
TRBJ1-1	-	-	TRBV6-5	CASSLSGRVTEAFF	TGTGCCAGCAGCCTCTCTGGGAGAGTCACTGAAGCTTTCTTT
TRBJ1-6	-	few	TRBV3-1	CASSQVRASPLHF	TGTGCCAGCAGCCAAGTAAGGGCTTCACCCCTCCACTTT
TRBJ2-5	-	few	TRBV12-3/TRBV12-4	CASTHRSLETQYF	TGTGCCAGCACCCATCGCAGCTTAGAGACCCAGTACTTC
TRBJ2-7	TRBD2	-	TRBV4-1	CASSHPTSGPYEQYF	TGCGCCAGCAGCCACCCGACTAGCGGGCCCTACGAGCAGTACTTC
TRBJ2-1	-	-	TRBV20-1	CSARADEQFF	TGCAGTGCTAGGGCCGATGAGCAGTTCTTC
TRBJ2-1	-	-	TRBV18	CASSPTGRVNEQFF	TGTGCCAGCTCACCAACGGGCAGGGTAAATGAGCAGTTCTTC
TRBJ2-3	-	-	TRBV10-3	CAIRTLDTSTDTQYF	TGTGCCATCAGAACACTAGATACTAGCACAGATACGCAGTATTTT
TRBJ2-5	TRBD1	-	TRBV7-8	CASSARRDRGLETQYF	TGTGCCAGCAGCGCGCGTAGGGACAGGGGGCTAGAGACCCAGTACTTC
TRBJ2-5	-	few	TRBV5-4	CASSGGTEETQYF	TGTGCCAGCAGCGGGGGGACAGAAGAGACCCAGTACTTC
TRBJ2-7	-	few	TRBV3-1	CASSRIGTQRPEQYF	TGTGCCAGCAGCCGGATTGGGACCCAGCGACCAGAGCAGTACTTC
TRBJ2-7	-	-	TRBV4-1	CASSQVLAYEQYF	TGCGCCAGCAGCCAAGTTCTCGCGTACGAGCAGTACTTC
TRBJ2-1	-	many	TRBV7-2	CASSLGGATSNEQFF	TGTGCCAGCAGCTTGGGGGGGGCCACCTCCAATGAGCAGTTCTTC
TRBJ2-1	-	many	TRBV20-1	CSARDGERGQAYNEQFF	TGCAGTGCTAGAGACGGTGAGCGGGGACAGGCCTACAATGAGCAGTTCTTC
TRBJ2-7	TRBD1	few	TRBV7-9	CASRGVGTGLNYEQYF	TGTGCCAGCAGAGGTGTGGGGACAGGGTTAAACTACGAGCAGTACTTC
TRBJ2-4	TRBD1	many	TRBV4-3	CASSQARTGGWSKNIQYF	TGCGCCAGCAGCCAAGCCCGGACAGGGGGCTGGTCCAAAAACATTCAGTACTTC
TRBJ1-5	-	few	TRBV12-3/TRBV12-4	CASSYLIQPQHF	TGTGCCAGCAGCTACCTAATTCAGCCCCAGCATTTT
TRBJ2-2	-	-	TRBV5-1	CASSLAGSEGELFF	TGCGCCAGCAGCTTGGCCGGGTCCGAGGGGGAGCTGTTTTTT
TRBJ1-2	TRBD1	few	TRBV15	CATSLQGAWGYTF	TGTGCCACCAGCCTGCAGGGGGCTTGGGGCTACACCTTC
TRBJ1-1	-	-	TRBV29-1	CSVLGNTEAFF	TGCAGCGTTTTAGGGAACACTGAAGCTTTCTTT
TRBJ2-5	-	many	TRBV9	CASSVEGRAREETQYF	TGTGCCAGCAGCGTAGAGGGCAGGGCGAGAGAAGAGACCCAGTACTTC
TRBJ1-1	-	-	TRBV5-1	CASSLEGSQGRVAFF	TGCGCCAGCAGCTTGGAAGGCTCACAGGGAAGGGTCGCTTTCTTT
TRBJ1-4	-	-	TRBV7-9	CASSWGDEKLFF	TGTGCCAGCAGCTGGGGGGATGAAAAACTGTTTTTT
TRBJ2-1	-	few	TRBV5-5	CASSLDVPSGDNEQFF	TGTGCCAGCAGCTTGGATGTCCCCAGCGGTGATAATGAGCAGTTCTTC
TRBJ1-1	-	few	TRBV4-1	CASSQQGPRTEAFF	TGCGCCAGCAGCCAACAGGGGCCCAGGACTGAAGCTTTCTTT